This entry lists 17 T cell receptor beta chains sequenced from one sample in a study of blood T cell repertoires in COVID-19. Here immunoSEQ multiplex PCR was the method, and the copy in TCRdb shows in-frame clones only, minus some. The table has about 350,000 clones, roughly 87% seen once. The source material was PBMCs or T cells enriched from blood (not recorded which). The source is a woman aged 30 to 39 who had recovered from COVID-19.

The chain combines TRBV18 with TRBJ2-7, with TRBD2 matching over 10 bases. The ends lost 4 bases at V and 4 bases at J; junction bases unmatched: 4. The CDR3 extends over 14 amino acids. Germline V CDR1 and CDR2: KGHSH, LQKENI. Here the CDR3 DNA reads TGTGCCAGCTCACAAGCGGGGGGGCGGTACGAGCAGTACTTC. Translation gives CASSQAGGRYEQYF.

This clone was observed once. CDR3 protein: CASSQGNTAPFFHF. In nucleotides, the CDR3 is TGTGCCAGCAGCCAAGGTAACACAGCCCCTTTCTTCCACTTT. The chain joins TRBV3-1 (or the pseudogene TRBV3-2) to TRBJ1-6; D is unresolved. Trimming pared 1 base from V and 17 bases from J, leaving 18 bases between. Germline CDR1 is LGHDT and CDR2 is YNNKEL (reference sequence). The CDR3 has 14 residues.

This clone has only a few counts. DNA for the CDR3: TGTGCCAGCAGTGAACGACAGGGGGCAAGAGAAAAACTGTTTTTT. This codes for CASSERQGAREKLFF. This rearrangement joins TRBV25-1 to TRBJ1-4, with 10 bases that match TRBD1. Per the germline V gene, CDR1 is MGHDK and CDR2 is SYGVNS. The CDR3 consists of 15 residues. The trim removed 2 bases at V and 8 bases at J, leaving 5 bases unmatched.

The rearrangement uses TRBV7-2 and TRBJ1-3; D uncertain. The CDR3 runs to 16 residues. V lost 0 bases to trimming and J lost 2 bases, with 11 bases between them. Germline V CDR1 and CDR2: SGHTA, FQGNSA. The CDR3 nucleotides read TGTGCCAGCAGCTTAGCCGTCTCACAGACTGGAAACACCATATATTTT. Encoded protein: CASSLAVSQTGNTIYF.

This rearrangement joins TRBV2 to TRBJ1-5; 11 bases match TRBD1. The CDR3 totals 14 residues. The junction had 5 bases not matched to a gene; V was cut back by 7 bases and J by 6 bases. Germline CDR1 is SNHLY and CDR2 is FYNNEI. Here the CDR3 DNA reads TGTGCCAGCACCCCGGACAGGGGGCCTCAGCCCCAGCATTTT. Protein product: CASTPDRGPQPQHF. Filled out from reference TRBV2 and TRBJ1-5, the complete variable domain reads EPEVTQTPSHQVTQMGQEVILRCVPISNHLYFYWYRQILGQKVEFLVSFYNNEISEKSEIFDDQFSVERPDGSNFTLKIRSTKLEDSAMYFCASTPDRGPQPQHFGDGTRLSIL.

This sequence joins TRBV19 and TRBJ2-7, with TRBD2 matching 12 bases. Trimming cost V 6 bases and J 4 bases; bases outside gene matches: 7. The germline V gene has CDR1 LNHDA and CDR2 SQIVND (reference sequence). This CDR3 is 15 amino acids long. The CDR3 protein is CASRSPGLAGYEQYF. The CDR3 region has the DNA TGTGCCAGTAGATCTCCGGGACTAGCGGGTTACGAGCAGTACTTC.

The rearrangement joins TRBV5-1 to TRBJ2-1, with 9 bases matching TRBD2. CDR1 is SGHRS, CDR2 YFSETQ, per germline. V trimming: 2 bases; J trimming: 5 bases; junction bases outside the gene matches: 8. The CDR3 has 16 residues. CDR3 in amino acids: CASSFGPAGGNNEQFF. The CDR3 bases are TGCGCCAGCAGCTTTGGGCCAGCGGGGGGTAACAATGAGCAGTTCTTC.

The V gene is TRBV15, the J gene TRBJ1-6; D perhaps matches TRBD1 (6 bases). This CDR3 is built from 15 residues. V lost 3 bases, J lost 3 bases, and 9 bases lay in between. The germline CDR1 and CDR2 sequences are LNHNV and YYDKDF (reference sequence). CDR3 nucleotide sequence: TGTGCCACCAGCAGGGCCAGGGGCTATAATTCACCCCTCCACTTT. Its protein is CATSRARGYNSPLHF. Based on the CDR3 plus reference TRBV15 and TRBJ1-6, the full variable domain is DAMVIQNPRYQVTQFGKPVTLSCSQTLNHNVMYWYQQKSSQAPKLLFHYYDKDFNNEADTPDNFQSRRPNTSFCFLDIRSPGLGDTAMYLCATSRARGYNSPLHFGNGTRLTVT.

The V and J genes are TRBV7-3 and TRBJ2-3, with D uncertain. Trimming shortened V by 5 bases and J by 0 bases, and 15 bases separated the two germline ends. Germline CDR1 and CDR2: SGHTA and FQGTGA. The CDR3 is 16 amino acids. The DNA of the CDR3 is TGTGCCAGCAGCCCCCGAGGCGGCACTAGCACAGATACGCAGTATTTT. Amino acids: CASSPRGGTSTDTQYF.

The chain joins TRBV7-8 to TRBJ1-6, with a possible D match to TRBD1 (6 bases). The V gene lost 5 bases and the J gene lost 5 bases, with 10 bases spanning the gap. Germline CDR1 and CDR2: SGHVS and FQNEAQ. The CDR3 extends over 14 amino acids. The CDR3 spells CASSPQGNNSPLHF. The CDR3 DNA sequence: TGTGCCAGCAGCCCCCAGGGGAATAATTCACCCCTCCACTTT.

This clone was detected only a few times. This sample also contains other DNA sequences that code for the same CDR3. The gene calls are TRBV13 and TRBJ2-3; D is uncertain. The CDR3 is 14 amino acids. CDR1 and CDR2 (germline): PRHDT, FYEKMQ (reference sequence). The V gene lost 3 bases and the J gene lost 0 bases, with 7 bases spanning the gap. CDR3 protein: CASSLSTSTDTQYF. The CDR3 bases are TGTGCCAGCAGCTTGAGTACTAGCACAGATACGCAGTATTTT.

The rearrangement joins TRBV18 to TRBJ2-3; 12 positions agree with TRBD2. J lost 0 bases, V lost 3 bases, and 7 bases had no gene match. The CDR3 has 18 amino acids. Germline V gene data show CDR1 as KGHSH and CDR2 as LQKENI. The CDR3 region is CASSPPGLAGPSTDTQYF. The CDR3 DNA sequence: TGTGCCAGCTCACCCCCCGGACTAGCGGGACCGAGCACAGATACGCAGTATTTT.

This chain uses TRBV5-1 with TRBJ1-2, with 8 bases that match TRBD1. The CDR3 totals 15 residues. Germline V gene lookup returns CDR1 SGHRS and CDR2 YFSETQ. V gave up 2 bases and J gave up 4 bases; unmatched junction bases: 7. The CDR3 sequence is CASSFQGAGFYGYTF. DNA for the CDR3: TGCGCCAGCAGCTTCCAGGGGGCGGGTTTCTATGGCTACACCTTC.

V and J are TRBV12-5 and TRBJ1-4; unclear D gene. The CDR3 consists of 13 residues. V was cut by 7 bases and J by 3 bases, with 9 bases left in between. Germline values: CDR1 LGHNT, CDR2 FRNRAP. The chain's CDR3 is CASATFPNEKLFF. The DNA of the CDR3 is TGTGCTAGTGCCACTTTCCCTAATGAAAAACTGTTTTTT. The whole variable domain, remainder taken from reference TRBV12-5 and TRBJ1-4, is DARVTQTPRHKVTEMGQEVTMRCQPILGHNTVFWYRQTMMQGLELLAYFRNRAPLDDSGMPKDRFSAEMPDATLATLKIQPSEPRDSAVYFCASATFPNEKLFFGSGTQLSVL.

The chain couples TRBV5-1 to TRBJ2-3; 8 bases fit TRBD2. The trim removed 5 bases at V and 3 bases at J, leaving 8 bases unmatched. Germline V lookup: CDR1 SGHRS, CDR2 YFSETQ. The CDR3 consists of 15 residues. The CDR3 is CASRTRGVDTDTQYF. Here the CDR3 DNA reads TGCGCCAGCAGAACGCGGGGGGTAGATACAGATACGCAGTATTTT. The whole variable domain, remainder taken from reference TRBV5-1 and TRBJ2-3, is KAGVTQTPRYLIKTRGQQVTLSCSPISGHRSVSWYQQTPGQGLQFLFEYFSETQRNKGNFPGRFSGRQFSNSRSEMNVSTLELGDSALYLCASRTRGVDTDTQYFGPGTRLTVL.

This rearrangement joins TRBV5-1 to TRBJ2-1; D might be TRBD2 (5 bases). CDR1 SGHRS and CDR2 YFSETQ come from the germline V gene. V lost 0 bases, J lost 8 bases, and 12 bases lay in between. The CDR3 has 14 amino acids. The CDR3, as DNA: TGCGCCAGCAGCTTGGGTGATTTGCGGGATGAGCAGTTCTTC. It codes for CASSLGDLRDEQFF.

This chain connects TRBV5-6 to TRBJ1-6, with a tentative D call TRBD1 (5 bases). The length of the CDR3 is 17 residues. V was clipped by 4 bases and J by 5 bases, with 19 bases between them. In germline, CDR1 is SGHDT, CDR2 YYEEEE. CDR3 DNA: TGTGCCAGCAGCCTCAGGACTACGGGGGTTAATAATTCACCCCTCCACTTT. Translated, it gives CASSLRTTGVNNSPLHF.